The clone carrying this T cell receptor (beta chain) was seen repeatedly, ten times or more. The target antigen is unknown. The sample belongs to a study of CD8 T cells in ankylosing spondylitis. Findings and limits, study-wide: Disease-linked clones bore a CD8+ phenotype and were relatively rare in peripheral blood. Several highly homologous variants made up a TCR beta motif, and this motif appeared characteristic of ankylosing spondylitis blood. Significantly higher representation of disease-linked clones was reported for matched ankylosing spondylitis synovial fluid. Prior work had noted some motif variants in reactive arthritis blood and synovial fluid.

In germline, CDR1 is SQVTM, CDR2 ANQGSEA. This CDR3 spans 13 amino acids. V lost 0 bases and J 3 bases, leaving 8 bases between the germline ends. Scientists made TCR beta libraries using quantitative 5'-RACE with molecular barcodes. TCRdb reprocessed the 5' RACE reads via MiXCR and lists one record per CDR3 protein. This table has around 490,000 distinct CDR3 sequences, roughly 5% appearing once. V is TRBV29-1 and J is TRBJ1-2, with D uncertain. The sequenced material came from blood, either unsorted or a sorted T cell fraction (not recorded which). This sequence originates from a male donor with ankylosing spondylitis. The CDR3 is CSVEDLEHYGYTF. The CDR3 nucleotides read TGCAGCGTTGAAGATCTGGAACACTATGGCTACACCTTC.